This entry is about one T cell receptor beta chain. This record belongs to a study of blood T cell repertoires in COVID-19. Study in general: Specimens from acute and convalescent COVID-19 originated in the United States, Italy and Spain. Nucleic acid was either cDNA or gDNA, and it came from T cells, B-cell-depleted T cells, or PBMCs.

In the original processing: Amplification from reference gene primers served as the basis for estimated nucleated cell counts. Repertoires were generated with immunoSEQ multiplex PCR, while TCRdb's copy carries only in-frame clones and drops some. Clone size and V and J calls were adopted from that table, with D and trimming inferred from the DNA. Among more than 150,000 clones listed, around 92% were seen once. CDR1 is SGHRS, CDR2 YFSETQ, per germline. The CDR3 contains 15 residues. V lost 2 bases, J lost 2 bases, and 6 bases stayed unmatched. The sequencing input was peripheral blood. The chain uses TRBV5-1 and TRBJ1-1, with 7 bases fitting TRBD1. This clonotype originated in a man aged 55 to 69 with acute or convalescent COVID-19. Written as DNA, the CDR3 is TGCGCCAGCAGCTTCGAAGGGGGCACTAACACTGAAGCTTTCTTT. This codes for CASSFEGGTNTEAFF.